This is a list of T cell receptor beta chains from one sample in a study of regulatory T cells in long-lasting Graves disease. TCRdb reprocessed the multiplex PCR reads via MiXCR and lists one record per CDR3 protein. The data contain fewer than 450,000 distinct CDR3 sequences, about 15% of them singletons. This sample was also put to use in a study of T cells in Graves' hyperthyroidism and ophthalmopathy.

The material was peripheral blood mononuclear cells (PBMCs), obtained at new diagnosis, from a patient treated with antithyroid drugs. These receptors all come from a woman between 40 and 55 years old with Graves disease. Both conserved end residues are part of each CDR3. Each record gives: J gene, D gene, V gene, clone size, CDR3 DNA, CDR3 protein. The D gene is left open where the match is weak. The size of a clone is reported for some rows only, either as once, few or many, or as a class for expanded clones.

>TRBJ1-1|.|TRBV28|few
TGTGCCAGCAGTCGGATCGCTGAAGCTTTCTTT
CASSRIAEAFF
>TRBJ2-1|.|TRBV29-1|many
TGCAGCGTTGATTACCAGCTAGGTGAGCAGTTCTTC
CSVDYQLGEQFF
>TRBJ2-7|.|TRBV28|many
TGTGCCAGCAGTTTAATGGGTAGGGGCGCTGCCTACGAGCAGTACTTC
CASSLMGRGAAYEQYF
>TRBJ1-5|.|TRBV2|many
TGTGCCAGCAGCATCATGATCAATCAGCCCCAGCATTTT
CASSIMINQPQHF
>TRBJ2-1|TRBD2|TRBV20-1|many
TGCAGTGCTAGAGAAGTTATAGCGGGAGGGGGAAATGAGCAGTTCTTC
CSAREVIAGGGNEQFF
>TRBJ2-1|.|TRBV20-1|many
TGCAGTGGGACAAGGCCAGACTCAAAGGGGCAGTTCTTC
CSGTRPDSKGQFF
>TRBJ1-6|.|TRBV28|many
TGTGCCAGCAGAACCGGGTCCTATAATTCACCCCTCCACTTT
CASRTGSYNSPLHF
>TRBJ2-7|TRBD2|TRBV3-1|.
TGTGCCAGCAGCCCAGGAAAAAGAGGACTAGCCTCCGAGCAGTACTTC
CASSPGKRGLASEQYF
>TRBJ1-3|TRBD1|TRBV29-1|.
TGCAGCGTTGTGGACAGGGATGGAAACACCATATATTTT
CSVVDRDGNTIYF
>TRBJ2-1|.|TRBV7-2|many
TGTGCCAGCAGCTTAACGCCCCTAGGTCATGAGCAGTTCTTC
CASSLTPLGHEQFF
>TRBJ2-1|.|TRBV20-1|many
TGCAGTGCTAGAGAGTCCGAACATGAGCAGTTCTTC
CSARESEHEQFF
>TRBJ1-2|.|TRBV29-1|.
TGCAGCGTTGAAGGTGACCGAGCTAACTATGGCTACACCTTC
CSVEGDRANYGYTF
>TRBJ2-7|TRBD1|TRBV14|.
TGTGCCAGCAGAGACAGGGGTTCCAGGTACGAGCAGTACTTC
CASRDRGSRYEQYF
>TRBJ2-1|.|TRBV19|many
TGTGCCAGTAGTAAGGGCAGCCGCGTAGGAAAGCAGTTCTTC
CASSKGSRVGKQFF
>TRBJ2-1|TRBD2|TRBV20-1|many
TGCAGTGCTAGATCTACTAGCGGATACAATGAGCAGTTCTTC
CSARSTSGYNEQFF
>TRBJ2-7|.|TRBV19|.
TGTGCCAGTAGTATAGATGGCGAGCAGTACTTC
CASSIDGEQYF
>TRBJ2-1|TRBD2|TRBV5-6|few
TGTGCCAGCAGCCCACTCCGGCTAGCGGGAGATGAGGTTGAGCAGTTCTTC
CASSPLRLAGDEVEQFF
>TRBJ1-4|TRBD1|TRBV5-1|.
TGCGCCAGCAGCTTTTACGGGACAGGAGGTAATGAAAAACTGTTTTTT
CASSFYGTGGNEKLFF
>TRBJ2-5|TRBD2|TRBV7-9|.
TGTGCCAGCAGCTTTAGCGGGTCGTACCAAGAGACCCAGTACTTC
CASSFSGSYQETQYF
>TRBJ2-1|.|TRBV6-2/TRBV6-3|.
TGTGCCAGCATGCTTGGAGGGTCCTACAATGAGCAGTTCTTC
CASMLGGSYNEQFF
>TRBJ1-6|.|TRBV11-2|many
TGTGCCAGCAGCTTCGAGGATTGGAATTCACCCCTCCACTTT
CASSFEDWNSPLHF
>TRBJ2-7|TRBD1|TRBV7-9|few
TGTGCCAGCAGCTCCAGGACAGGGGGCTTCGAGCAGTACTTC
CASSSRTGGFEQYF
>TRBJ1-2|.|TRBV16|.
TGTGCCAGCAGCCAATCGGGGTTTGGAGATGGCTACACCTTC
CASSQSGFGDGYTF
>TRBJ1-3|.|TRBV7-8|many
TGTGCCAGCAGCCGAGGCGACGCGGCGGGGGCTGGAAACACCATATATTTT
CASSRGDAAGAGNTIYF
>TRBJ1-6|.|TRBV5-1|few
TGCGCCAGCAGCTTGGAGCTGGATTCACCCCTCCACTTT
CASSLELDSPLHF